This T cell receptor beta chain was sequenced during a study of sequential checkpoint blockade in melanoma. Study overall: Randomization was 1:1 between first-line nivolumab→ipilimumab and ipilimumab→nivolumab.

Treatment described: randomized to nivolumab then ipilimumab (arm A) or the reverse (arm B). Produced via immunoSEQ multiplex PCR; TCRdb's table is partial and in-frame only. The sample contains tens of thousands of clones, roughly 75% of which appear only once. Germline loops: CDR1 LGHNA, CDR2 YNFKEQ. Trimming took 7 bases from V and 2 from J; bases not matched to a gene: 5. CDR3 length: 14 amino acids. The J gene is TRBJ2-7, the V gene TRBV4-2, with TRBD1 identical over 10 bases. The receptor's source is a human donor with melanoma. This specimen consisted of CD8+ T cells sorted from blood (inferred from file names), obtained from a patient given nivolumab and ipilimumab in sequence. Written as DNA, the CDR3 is TGTGCCAGCAAGACCGGGACAGGGGCCTACGAGCAGTACTTC. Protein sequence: CASKTGTGAYEQYF.